These T cell receptor beta chains were read from a single sample in a study of T cells in Graves' hyperthyroidism and ophthalmopathy. MiXCR was run by TCRdb on the multiplex PCR reads, yielding one entry per CDR3 protein. The table lists hundreds of thousands of distinct CDR3 sequences, roughly 46% of them singletons. The specimen sequenced was peripheral blood or thyroid tissue (not recorded which). These receptors all stem from a young woman with Graves' hyperthyroidism. CDR3s leave out the opening cysteine and the closing phenylalanine or tryptophan. Expanded clones are given a class, and other clones once, few, many or no size at all.

abundance	v_gene	CDR3aa
.	TRBV25-1	ASSDPRTGVNYGYT
many	TRBV25-1	ASSDQGAGGYT
.	TRBV7-6	ASSPRRGSETQY
many	TRBV7-9	ASSKETGIGANVLT
many	TRBV7-9	ASSLEPGDTEAF
.	TRBV10-3	AISVTGG
.	TRBV2	ASSDPTATGNT
.	TRBV24-1	ATSDSAVAGANVLT
.	TRBV2	ASSLRAESNQPQH
.	TRBV7-2	ASSVDREGGGNTIY
.	TRBV20-1	SARGTGTEKLF
many	TRBV2	ASSGRAGANVLT
.	TRBV15	AASIGNRDGTSGSNVGELF
.	TRBV7-2	ASSSTSVGQETQY
.	TRBV7-9	ASNPDLAEQY
many	TRBV7-3	ASSIDRGISPLH
few	TRBV2	ASSREAGLYSPLH
.	TRBV6-6	AGGGGSGNTIY
.	TRBV7-8	ASSPQAKLTRGYGYT
.	TRBV29-1	SVEGWGDYSYEQY
once	TRBV7-9	ASSKPGLGAQY
few	TRBV2	ASAQSLNTEAF
.	TRBV25-1	ASQGRLNSNQPQH
.	TRBV5-4	ASRSGQGGYEQY
few	TRBV5-1	ASSLDSGTGELF
few	TRBV24-1	ATSDAGQVYGYT
.	TRBV15	ATQVLTEAF
few	TRBV5-1	ASSLADGSSSYEQY
few	TRBV7-2	ASSFSQGNTIY
.	TRBV5-1	ASSLGSRELPTEAF
.	TRBV9	ASSVAASYEQY
.	TRBV29-1	SVGGQLPFHGYT
.	TRBV2	AKGLAGVETQY
.	TRBV9	ASSVAARAGGTEAF
few	TRBV5-1	ASSLSTFSGRNEKLF
.	TRBV19	ASSRGLAYSSYEQY
.	TRBV10-1	ASSRDGHNQPQH
few	TRBV11-2	ASSTWGGGYEQY
many	TRBV10-3	AITDRANEQY
.	TRBV24-1	ATSDSGTGGVVETQY
few	TRBV7-9	ASSFGQGVTYEQY
.	TRBV25-1	ASSGHGQDNQPQH
few	TRBV5-1	ASSLEQGRNTEAF
medium-sized	TRBV25-1	ASSGGAGSPLH
few	TRBV19	ASSLSGQLNTEAF
.	TRBV7-9	ASTSWKGNYCYT
.	TRBV12-3/TRBV12-4	ASSNLDPRGETQY
few	TRBV7-8	ASSLERTGLNTEAF
few	TRBV10-2	ASSEHSGTAAF
few	TRBV2	ASSSPLGLAGHQETQY